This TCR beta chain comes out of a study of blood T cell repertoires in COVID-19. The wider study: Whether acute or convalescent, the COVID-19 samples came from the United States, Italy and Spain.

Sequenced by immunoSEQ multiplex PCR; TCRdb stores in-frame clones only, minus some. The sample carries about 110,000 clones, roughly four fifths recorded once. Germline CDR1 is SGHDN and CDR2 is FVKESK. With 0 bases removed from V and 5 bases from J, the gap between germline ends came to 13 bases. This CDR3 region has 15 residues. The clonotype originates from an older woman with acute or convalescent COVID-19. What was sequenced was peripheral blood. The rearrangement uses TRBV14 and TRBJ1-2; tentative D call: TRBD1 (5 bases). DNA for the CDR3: TGTGCCAGCAGCCAAGATCCCGACAGATATTATGGCTACACCTTC. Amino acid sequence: CASSQDPDRYYGYTF.